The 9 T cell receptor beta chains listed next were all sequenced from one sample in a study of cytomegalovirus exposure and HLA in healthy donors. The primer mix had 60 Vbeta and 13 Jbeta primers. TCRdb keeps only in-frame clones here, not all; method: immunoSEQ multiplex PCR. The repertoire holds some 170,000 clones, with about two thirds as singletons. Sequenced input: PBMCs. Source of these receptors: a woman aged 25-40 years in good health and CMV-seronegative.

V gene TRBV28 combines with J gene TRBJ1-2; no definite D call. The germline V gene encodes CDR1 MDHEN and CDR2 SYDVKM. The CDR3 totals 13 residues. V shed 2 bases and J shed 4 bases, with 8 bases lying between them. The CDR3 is CASSLEQLYGYTF. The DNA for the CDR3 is TGTGCCAGCAGTTTAGAACAGCTCTATGGCTACACCTTC.

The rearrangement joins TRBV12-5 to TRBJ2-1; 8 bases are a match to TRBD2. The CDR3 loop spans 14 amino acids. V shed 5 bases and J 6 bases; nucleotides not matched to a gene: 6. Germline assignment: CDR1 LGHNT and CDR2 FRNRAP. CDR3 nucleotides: TGTGCTAGTGGTAACGGGGGGGCGATCAATGAGCAGTTCTTC. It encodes CASGNGGAINEQFF.

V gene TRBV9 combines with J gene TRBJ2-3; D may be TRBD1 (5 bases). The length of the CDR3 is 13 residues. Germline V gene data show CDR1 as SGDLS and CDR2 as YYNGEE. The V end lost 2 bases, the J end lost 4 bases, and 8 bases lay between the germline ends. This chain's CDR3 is CASSVDSSDTQYF. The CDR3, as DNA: TGTGCCAGCAGCGTCGACAGTTCAGATACGCAGTATTTT. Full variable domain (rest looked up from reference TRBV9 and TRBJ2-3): DSGVTQTPKHLITATGQRVTLRCSPRSGDLSVYWYQQSLDQGLQFLIQYYNGEERAKGNILERFSAQQFPDLHSELNLSSLELGDSALYFCASSVDSSDTQYFGPGTRLTVL.

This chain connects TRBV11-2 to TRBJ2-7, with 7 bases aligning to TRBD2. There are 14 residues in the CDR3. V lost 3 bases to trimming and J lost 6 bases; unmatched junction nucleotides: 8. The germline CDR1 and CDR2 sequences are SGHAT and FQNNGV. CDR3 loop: CASSLYRDYGEQYF. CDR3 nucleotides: TGTGCCAGCAGCTTGTACCGGGACTATGGCGAGCAGTACTTC.

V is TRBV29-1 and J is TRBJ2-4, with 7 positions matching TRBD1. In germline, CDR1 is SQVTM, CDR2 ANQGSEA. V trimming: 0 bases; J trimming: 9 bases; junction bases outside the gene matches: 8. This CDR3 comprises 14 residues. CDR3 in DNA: TGCAGCGTTGAAGATACGACAGGGTGGAGCATTCAGTACTTC. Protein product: CSVEDTTGWSIQYF.

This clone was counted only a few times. CDR3 loop: CASTPTQGPSGNTIYF. In nucleotides, the CDR3 is TGTGCCAGCACCCCGACACAGGGGCCCTCTGGAAACACCATATATTTT. This chain joins TRBV21-1 and TRBJ1-3; TRBD1 is taken as the D call from the table, unchecked against the DNA. TRBV21-1 is a known pseudogene. The CDR3 runs to 16 residues.

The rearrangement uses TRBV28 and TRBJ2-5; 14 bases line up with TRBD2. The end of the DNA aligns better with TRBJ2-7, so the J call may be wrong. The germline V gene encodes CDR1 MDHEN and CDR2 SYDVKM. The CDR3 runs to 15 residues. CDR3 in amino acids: CASIQGLAGVYEQYF. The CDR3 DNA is TGTGCCAGCATCCAGGGACTAGCGGGAGTCTACGAGCAGTACTTC.

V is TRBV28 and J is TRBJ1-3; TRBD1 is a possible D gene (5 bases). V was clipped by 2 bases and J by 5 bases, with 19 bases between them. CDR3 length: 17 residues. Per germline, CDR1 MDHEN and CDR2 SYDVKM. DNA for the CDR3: TGTGCCAGCAGTTTAAGACAGCTCCAAACAAGAAGAAACACCATATATTTT. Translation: CASSLRQLQTRRNTIYF.

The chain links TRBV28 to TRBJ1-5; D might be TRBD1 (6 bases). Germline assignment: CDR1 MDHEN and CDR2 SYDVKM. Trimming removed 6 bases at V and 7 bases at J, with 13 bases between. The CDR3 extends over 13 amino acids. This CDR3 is CASSVTGYQPQHF. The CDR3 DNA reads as TGTGCCAGCAGCGTAACAGGGTACCAGCCCCAGCATTTT.